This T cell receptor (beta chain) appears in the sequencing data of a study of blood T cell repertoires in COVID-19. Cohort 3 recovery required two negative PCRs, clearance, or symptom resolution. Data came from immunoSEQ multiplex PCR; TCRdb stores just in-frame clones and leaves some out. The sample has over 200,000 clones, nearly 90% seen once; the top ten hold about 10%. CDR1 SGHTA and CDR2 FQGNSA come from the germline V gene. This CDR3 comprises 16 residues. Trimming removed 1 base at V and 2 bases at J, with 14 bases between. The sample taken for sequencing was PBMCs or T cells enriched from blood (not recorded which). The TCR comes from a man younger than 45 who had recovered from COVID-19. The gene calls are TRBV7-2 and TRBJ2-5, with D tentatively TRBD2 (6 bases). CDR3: CASSLDRGSEQETQYF. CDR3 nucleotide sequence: TGTGCCAGCAGCTTAGATCGGGGGTCTGAACAAGAGACCCAGTACTTC.